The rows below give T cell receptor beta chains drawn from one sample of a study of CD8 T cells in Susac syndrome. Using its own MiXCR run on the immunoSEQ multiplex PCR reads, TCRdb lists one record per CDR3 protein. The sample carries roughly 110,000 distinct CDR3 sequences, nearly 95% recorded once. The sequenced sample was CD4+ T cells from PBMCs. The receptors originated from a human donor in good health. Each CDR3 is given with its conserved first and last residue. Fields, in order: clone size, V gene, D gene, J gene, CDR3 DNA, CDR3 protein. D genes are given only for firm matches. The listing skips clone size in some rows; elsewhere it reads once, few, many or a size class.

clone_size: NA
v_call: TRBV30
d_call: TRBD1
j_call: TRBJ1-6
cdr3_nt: TGTGCCTGGAGTGTACCGACAGGGCGGATCTCACCCCTCCACTTT
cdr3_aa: CAWSVPTGRISPLHF

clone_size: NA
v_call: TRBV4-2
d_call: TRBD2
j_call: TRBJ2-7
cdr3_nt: TGTGCCAGCAGCCAAGACCCAGCGGGGGAGATCCGGGACGAGCAGTACTTC
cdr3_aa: CASSQDPAGEIRDEQYF

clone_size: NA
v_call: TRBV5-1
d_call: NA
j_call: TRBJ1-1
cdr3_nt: TGCGCCAGCAGTCTCGACTCCCGGGGGACTGAAGCTTTCTTT
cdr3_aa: CASSLDSRGTEAFF

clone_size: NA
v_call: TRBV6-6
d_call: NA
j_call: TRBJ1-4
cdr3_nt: TGTGCCAGCAGTTACACGGCAGTCCCAACTAATGAAAAACTGTTTTTT
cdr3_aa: CASSYTAVPTNEKLFF

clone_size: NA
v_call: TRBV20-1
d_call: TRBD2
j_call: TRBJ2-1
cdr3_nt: TGCAGTGCTAGGCCACTCGGAGCGGGGGGGGTCGATGAGCAGTTCTTC
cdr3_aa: CSARPLGAGGVDEQFF

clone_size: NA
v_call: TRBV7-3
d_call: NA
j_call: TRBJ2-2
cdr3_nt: TGTGCCAGCAGCTTAAGAAGCGGGGAGCTGTTTTTT
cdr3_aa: CASSLRSGELFF

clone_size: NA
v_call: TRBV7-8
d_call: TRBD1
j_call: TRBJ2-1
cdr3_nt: TGTGCCAGCAGCCCGGTTGGGGGGACAGGGACAAATGAGCAGTTCTTC
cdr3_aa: CASSPVGGTGTNEQFF

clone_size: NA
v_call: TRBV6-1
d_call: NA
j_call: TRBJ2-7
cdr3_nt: TGTGCCAGCAACATAAGAGGTTTGAGGGTACAGTCCGGATACGAGCAGTACTTC
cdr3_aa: CASNIRGLRVQSGYEQYF

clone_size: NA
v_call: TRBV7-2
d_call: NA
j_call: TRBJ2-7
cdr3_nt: TGTGCCAGCAGCTCCCGGACTTACTACGAGCAGTACTTC
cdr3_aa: CASSSRTYYEQYF

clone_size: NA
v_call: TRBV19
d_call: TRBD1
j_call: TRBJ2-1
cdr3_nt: TGTGCCAGTAGTATAGATAACAGGGGAACTTCCTTACTCTTC
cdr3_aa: CASSIDNRGTSLLF

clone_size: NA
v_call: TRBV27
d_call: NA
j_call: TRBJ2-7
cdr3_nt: TGTGCCAGCAGTTCCGGAGCCGGTAATGCCTACGAGCAGTACTTC
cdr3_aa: CASSSGAGNAYEQYF

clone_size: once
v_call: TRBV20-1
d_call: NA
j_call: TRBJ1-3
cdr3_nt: TGCAGTGCTAAAAAAACAGGGCCTGGAAACACCATATATTTT
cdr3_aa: CSAKKTGPGNTIYF

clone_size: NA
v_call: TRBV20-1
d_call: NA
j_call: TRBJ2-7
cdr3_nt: TGCAGTGCTAGAGGCTTGACTTCAAGCAAGTCCTACGAGCAGTACTTC
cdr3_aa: CSARGLTSSKSYEQYF

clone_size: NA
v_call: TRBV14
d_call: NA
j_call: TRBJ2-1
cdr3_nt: TGTGCCAGCAGCCCCCGTCCATCAGGGAATGAGCAGTTCTTC
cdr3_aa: CASSPRPSGNEQFF

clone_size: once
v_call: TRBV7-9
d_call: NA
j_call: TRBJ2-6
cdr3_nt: TGTGCCAGCAGCTTAGAAGGGTCGCCCTCTGGGGCCAACGTCCTGACTTTC
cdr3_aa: CASSLEGSPSGANVLTF

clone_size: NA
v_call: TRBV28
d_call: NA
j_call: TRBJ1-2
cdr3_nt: TGTGCCAGCACCTTGTCCACGGACGGCTATGGCTACACCTTC
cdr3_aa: CASTLSTDGYGYTF

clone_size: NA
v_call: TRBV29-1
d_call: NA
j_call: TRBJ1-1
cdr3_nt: TGCAGCGGAGGCCAGGGGAACACTGAAGCTTTCTTT
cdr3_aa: CSGGQGNTEAFF

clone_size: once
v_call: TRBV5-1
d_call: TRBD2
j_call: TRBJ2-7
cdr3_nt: TGCGCCAGCAGCAGGACTAGCCCCTACGAGCAGTACTTC
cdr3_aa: CASSRTSPYEQYF

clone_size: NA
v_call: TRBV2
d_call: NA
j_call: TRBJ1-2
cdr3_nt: TGTGCCAGCAGTGATGGGTATGGCTACACCTTC
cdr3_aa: CASSDGYGYTF

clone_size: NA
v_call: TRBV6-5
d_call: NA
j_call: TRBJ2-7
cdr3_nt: TGTGCCAGCAGTTACTCGCAGGGGTGGGAGGAGCAGTACTTC
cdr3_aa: CASSYSQGWEEQYF

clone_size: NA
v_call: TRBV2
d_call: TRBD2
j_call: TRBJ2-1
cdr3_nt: TGTGCCAGCAGGGGGACTAGCGGGAGGGCCGGCCCCCATGAGCAGTTCTTC
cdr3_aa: CASRGTSGRAGPHEQFF

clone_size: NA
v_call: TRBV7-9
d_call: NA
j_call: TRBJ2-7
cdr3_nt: TGTGCCAGCAGCTTTAACTACGAGCAGTACTTC
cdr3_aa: CASSFNYEQYF

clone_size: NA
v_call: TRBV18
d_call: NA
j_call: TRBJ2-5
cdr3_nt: TGTGCCAGCTCAACACCTCATACAGGTCGAACCCAGTACTTC
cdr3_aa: CASSTPHTGRTQYF

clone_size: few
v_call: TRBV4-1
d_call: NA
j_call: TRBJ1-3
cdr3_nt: TGCGCCAGCAGCCTGGACACCTCTGGAAACACCATATATTTT
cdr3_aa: CASSLDTSGNTIYF

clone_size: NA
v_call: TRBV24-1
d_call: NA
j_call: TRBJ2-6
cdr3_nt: NA
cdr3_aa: CATSHRYAVFWPGLCSGANVLTF

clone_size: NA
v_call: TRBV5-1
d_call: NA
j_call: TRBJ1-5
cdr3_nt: TGCGCCAGCAGCTTGGGAGGAGACCTTAGCAATCAGCCCCAGCATTTT
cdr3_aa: CASSLGGDLSNQPQHF

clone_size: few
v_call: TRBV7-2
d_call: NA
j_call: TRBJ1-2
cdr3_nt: TGTGCCAGCAGCTTAGACACCCACGGTCTGGTCTATGGCTACACCTTC
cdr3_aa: CASSLDTHGLVYGYTF

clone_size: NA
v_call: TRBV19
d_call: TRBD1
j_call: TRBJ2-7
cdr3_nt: TGTGCCAGCACTGGACAGGGGCCTCACTACGAGCAGTACTTC
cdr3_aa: CASTGQGPHYEQYF

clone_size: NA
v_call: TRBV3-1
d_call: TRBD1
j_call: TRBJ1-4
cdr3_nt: TGTGCCAGCAGCCAGGGGGACAGTCCATTTAATGAAAAACTGTTTTTT
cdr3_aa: CASSQGDSPFNEKLFF

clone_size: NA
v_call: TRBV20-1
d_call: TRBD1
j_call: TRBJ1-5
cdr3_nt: TGCAGTGCTAGCCCTTTACAGGGGAATAGCAATCAGCCCCAGCATTTT
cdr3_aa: CSASPLQGNSNQPQHF

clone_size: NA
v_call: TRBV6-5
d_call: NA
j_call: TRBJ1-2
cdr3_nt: TGTGCCAGCAGGACAATTTTGGGGATTGGCTACACCTTC
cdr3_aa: CASRTILGIGYTF

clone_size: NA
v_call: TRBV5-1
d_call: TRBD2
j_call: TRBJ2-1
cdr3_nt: TGCGCCAGCAGCTTGGTCGAGCGGGGCCACAATGAGCAGTTCTTC
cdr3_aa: CASSLVERGHNEQFF

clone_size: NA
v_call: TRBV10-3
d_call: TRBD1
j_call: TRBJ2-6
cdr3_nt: TGTGCCATCAGTGAGTCGGGACAGACCGGGGCCAACGTCCTGACTTTC
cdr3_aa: CAISESGQTGANVLTF

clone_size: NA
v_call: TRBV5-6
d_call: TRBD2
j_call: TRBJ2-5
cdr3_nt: TGTGCCAGCAGCAAATTCCGGGGGGGACAAGAGGCCCAGTACTTC
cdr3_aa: CASSKFRGGQEAQYF

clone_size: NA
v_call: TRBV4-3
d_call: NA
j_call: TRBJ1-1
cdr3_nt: TGCGCCAGCAGCCAAGATCGTGGGAGTAGGAGCACTGAAGCTTTCTTT
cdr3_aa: CASSQDRGSRSTEAFF

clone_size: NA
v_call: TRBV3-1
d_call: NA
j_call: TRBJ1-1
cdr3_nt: TGTGCCAGCAGCCAGGACTCCCTCCTCAGTAGCACTGAAGCTTTCTTT
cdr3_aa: CASSQDSLLSSTEAFF

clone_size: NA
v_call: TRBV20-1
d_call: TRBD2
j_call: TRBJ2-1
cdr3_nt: TGCAGTGCTAGAGTGGGCGGGGGTTACAATGAGCAGTTCTTC
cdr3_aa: CSARVGGGYNEQFF

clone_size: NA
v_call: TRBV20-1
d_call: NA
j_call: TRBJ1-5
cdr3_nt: TGCAGTGCCCACACGACGGCAAATCAGCCCCAGCATTTT
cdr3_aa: CSAHTTANQPQHF

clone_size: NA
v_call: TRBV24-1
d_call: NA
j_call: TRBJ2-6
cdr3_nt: TGTGCCACCAGTGAGGGACGTAGCGGAAGCTCTGGGGCCAACGTCCTGACTTTC
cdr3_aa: CATSEGRSGSSGANVLTF

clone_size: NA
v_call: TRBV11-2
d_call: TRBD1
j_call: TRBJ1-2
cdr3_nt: TGTGCCAGCAGCTTGACAGGGGGTCGGGACTATGGCTACACCTTC
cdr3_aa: CASSLTGGRDYGYTF

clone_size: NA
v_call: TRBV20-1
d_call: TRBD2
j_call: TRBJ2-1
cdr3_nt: TGCAGTGCTAGACCGAGGACTAGCGGGAGTGACAATGAGCAGTTCTTC
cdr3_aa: CSARPRTSGSDNEQFF

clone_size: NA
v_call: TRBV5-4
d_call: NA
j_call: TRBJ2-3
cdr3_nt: TGTGCCAGCAGCTTGGCGGGACGAACAGATACGCAGTATTTT
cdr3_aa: CASSLAGRTDTQYF

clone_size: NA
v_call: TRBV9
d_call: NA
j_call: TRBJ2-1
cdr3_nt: TGTGCCAGCAGCGTCGGTCGCAGCCCTCAGTACAATGAGCAGTTCTTC
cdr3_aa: CASSVGRSPQYNEQFF

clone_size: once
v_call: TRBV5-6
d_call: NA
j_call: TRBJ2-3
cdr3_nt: TGTGCCAGCAGCTTGTCTACCGGAATTAGCACAGATACGCAGTATTTT
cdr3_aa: CASSLSTGISTDTQYF

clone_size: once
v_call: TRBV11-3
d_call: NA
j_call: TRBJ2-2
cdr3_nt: TGTGCCAGCAGCTTAGCTATGGCCGGGGAGCTGTTTTTT
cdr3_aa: CASSLAMAGELFF

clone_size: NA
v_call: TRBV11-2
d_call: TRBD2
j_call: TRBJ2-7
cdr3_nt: TGTGCCAGCAGCTTAGCGGCTAGCGGAAGTAGCTTCCCCTACGAGCAGTACTTC
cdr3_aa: CASSLAASGSSFPYEQYF

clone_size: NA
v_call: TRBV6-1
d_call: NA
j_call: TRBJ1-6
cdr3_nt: TGTGCCAGCAGTGGCGACCTGAGCTCCTATAATTCACCCCTCCACTTT
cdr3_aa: CASSGDLSSYNSPLHF

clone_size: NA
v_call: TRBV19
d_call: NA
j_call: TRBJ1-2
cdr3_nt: TGTGCCAGTAGTAGCGGGGAGCAGATCTATGGCTACACCTTC
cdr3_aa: CASSSGEQIYGYTF

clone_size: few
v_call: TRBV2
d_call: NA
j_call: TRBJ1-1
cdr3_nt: TGTGCCAGCAGGACGAACACTGAAGCTTTCTTT
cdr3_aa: CASRTNTEAFF

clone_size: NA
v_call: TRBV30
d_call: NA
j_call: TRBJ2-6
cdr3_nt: TGTGCCTGGGGGGGCCAACTCCCCAGGGCCAACGTCCTGACTTTC
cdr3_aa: CAWGGQLPRANVLTF

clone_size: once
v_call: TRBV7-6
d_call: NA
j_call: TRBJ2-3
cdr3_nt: TGTGCCAGCAGCTCCACTCCAACAGATACGCAGTATTTT
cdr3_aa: CASSSTPTDTQYF

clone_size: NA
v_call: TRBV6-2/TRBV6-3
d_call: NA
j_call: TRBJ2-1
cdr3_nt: TGTGCCAGCACAGCCCAGCGAGGACCCGCTGCCTACAATGAGCAGTTCTTC
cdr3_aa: CASTAQRGPAAYNEQFF

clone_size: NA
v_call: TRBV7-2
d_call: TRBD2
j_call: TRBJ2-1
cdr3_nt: TGTGCCAGCAGCTTAGTGGTTGGCGGGAGTTACAATGAGCAGTTCTTC
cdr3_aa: CASSLVVGGSYNEQFF

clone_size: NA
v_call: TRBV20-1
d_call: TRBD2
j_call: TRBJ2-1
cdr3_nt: TGCAGTGCTAGCCTCCTCCCTAGCGGGAGTAGCGAGCAGTTCTTC
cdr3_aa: CSASLLPSGSSEQFF

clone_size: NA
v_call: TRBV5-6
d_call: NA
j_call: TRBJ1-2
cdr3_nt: TGTGCCAGCAGCCGCCAGGATTATGGCTACACCTTC
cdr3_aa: CASSRQDYGYTF

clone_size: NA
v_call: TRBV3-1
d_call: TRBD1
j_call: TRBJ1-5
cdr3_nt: TGTGCCAGCAGCCAAGCTACAGGGGCGGCTCAGCCCCAGCATTTT
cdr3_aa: CASSQATGAAQPQHF

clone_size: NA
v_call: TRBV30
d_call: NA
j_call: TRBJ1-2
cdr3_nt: TGTGCCTGGAGGTCGACTGGACTTCCCAACTATGGCTACACCTTC
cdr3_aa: CAWRSTGLPNYGYTF

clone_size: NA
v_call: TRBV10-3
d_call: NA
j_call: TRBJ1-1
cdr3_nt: TGTGCCAGCAAGGACCGGGGGATGAACACTGAAGCTTTCTTT
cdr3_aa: CASKDRGMNTEAFF

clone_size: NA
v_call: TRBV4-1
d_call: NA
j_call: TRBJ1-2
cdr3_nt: TGCGCCAGCAGCCCTTCCGGGACCGCCAACTATGGCTACACCTTC
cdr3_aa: CASSPSGTANYGYTF

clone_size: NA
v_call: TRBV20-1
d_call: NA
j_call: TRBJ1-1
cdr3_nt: TGCAGTGCTAGAGTGAGGGGCGTGAGGACTGAAGCTTTCTTT
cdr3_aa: CSARVRGVRTEAFF